This entry concerns a single T cell receptor (beta chain). The study recruited people aged roughly 18 to 89 years across about 25 US areas. This CDR3 spans 13 amino acids. Germline CDR1 reads LNHNV; CDR2 reads YYDKDF (reference sequence). Trimming stripped 3 bases from V and 6 bases from J, with 8 bases between. The data derive from a study of blood T cell repertoires in COVID-19. As handled by the study authors: Researchers report that nucleated cell counts were estimated from reference gene primer amplification. Here immunoSEQ multiplex PCR was the method, and the copy in TCRdb shows in-frame clones only, minus some. The V and J calls and clone size were taken over from that table, and D and trimming were inferred from the DNA. There are 300,000 to 450,000 clones in the sample; around 91% occur only once, and approximately 1% lies in the top ten.

The chain carries TRBV15 and TRBJ2-2; D gene unclear. The sequence was collected from a man in his late teens or twenties who had recovered from COVID-19. Sequenced sample: PBMCs or T cells enriched from blood (not recorded which). DNA for the CDR3: TGTGCCACCAGCAGCCTGGCAGCCGGGGAGCTGTTTTTT. Amino acid sequence: CATSSLAAGELFF.